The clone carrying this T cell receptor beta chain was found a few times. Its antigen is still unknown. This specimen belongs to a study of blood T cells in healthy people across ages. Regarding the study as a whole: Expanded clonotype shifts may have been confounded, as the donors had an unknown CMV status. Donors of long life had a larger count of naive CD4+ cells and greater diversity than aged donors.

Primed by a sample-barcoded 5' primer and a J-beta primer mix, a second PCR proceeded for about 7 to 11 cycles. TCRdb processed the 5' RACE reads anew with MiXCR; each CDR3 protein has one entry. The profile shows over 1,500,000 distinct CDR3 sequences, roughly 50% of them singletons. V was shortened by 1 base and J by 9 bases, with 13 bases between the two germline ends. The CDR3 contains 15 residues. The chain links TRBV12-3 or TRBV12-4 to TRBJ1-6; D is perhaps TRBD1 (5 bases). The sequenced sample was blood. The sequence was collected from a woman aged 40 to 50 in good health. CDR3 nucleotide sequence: TGTGCCAGCAGTTTAGGCAGGGATCTCAGTTCACCCCTCCACTTT. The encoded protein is CASSLGRDLSSPLHF.